One and the same sample provided the 8 T cell receptor beta chains below, sequenced in a study of OX40 agonist ivuxolimab in advanced cancers. Method: immunoSEQ multiplex PCR; TCRdb's copy keeps in-frame clones and lacks some. The sample yields tens of thousands of clones, around four fifths seen once. The input for sequencing was CD4+ or CD8+ T cells sorted from blood, taken in a trial of the OX40 agonist ivuxolimab. These receptor sequences come from an adult with an advanced solid tumor such as melanoma, head and neck, liver or kidney cancer.

The V call is TRBV6-1, the J call TRBJ1-1, with D unclear. The CDR3 sequence is 11 residues long. Looked up from germline, CDR1 is MNHNS and CDR2 is SASEGT. Trimming left V 7 bases short and J 10 bases short, with 13 bases between. The CDR3 sequence is CASKQDIGAFF. The CDR3 DNA sequence: TGTGCCAGCAAACAAGATATAGGAGCTTTCTTT.

This clone has just one count. The rearrangement links TRBV9 to TRBJ1-6, with 8 bases fitting TRBD1. V gave up 2 bases and J gave up 5 bases; unmatched junction bases: 3. This CDR3 comprises 15 residues. Germline V gene lookup returns CDR1 SGDLS and CDR2 YYNGEE. CDR3: CASSVTGGDNSPLHF. The CDR3 bases are TGTGCCAGCAGCGTCACAGGGGGGGATAATTCACCCCTCCACTTT.

This sequence joins TRBV9 and TRBJ2-3; 9 bases match TRBD1. CDR1 and CDR2 (germline): SGDLS, YYNGEE. V lost 4 bases and J lost 3; bases outside the gene matches: 9. CDR3 length equals 16 residues. CDR3 amino acids: CASSPLGQGSTDTQYF. The CDR3 nucleotides read TGTGCCAGCAGCCCCCTCGGACAGGGGAGTACAGATACGCAGTATTTT. The full variable domain, its missing parts supplied by reference TRBV9 and TRBJ2-3, is DSGVTQTPKHLITATGQRVTLRCSPRSGDLSVYWYQQSLDQGLQFLIQYYNGEERAKGNILERFSAQQFPDLHSELNLSSLELGDSALYFCASSPLGQGSTDTQYFGPGTRLTVL.

V gene TRBV10-1 combines with J gene TRBJ2-7; 7 nucleotides match TRBD1. Germline trimming cut 6 bases from V and 2 bases from J; bases unmatched to any gene: 16. The CDR3 extends over 17 amino acids. The V gene's germline CDR1 is WNHNN and CDR2 SYGVQD (reference sequence). Here the CDR3 reads CASSFGIGTATTYEQYF. In DNA form, the CDR3 reads TGCGCCAGCAGCTTCGGAATAGGGACAGCTACGACCTACGAGCAGTACTTC.

This clone was picked up one time. The V and J genes are TRBV6-6 and TRBJ2-7; D remains ambiguous. CDR3 size: 13 residues. Germline V gives CDR1 MNHNY, CDR2 SVGAGI (reference sequence). The V gene lost 5 bases and the J gene lost 4 bases, with 12 bases spanning the gap. The DNA of the CDR3 is TGTGCCAGCAGTCAGTGGCAAGGTTACGAGCAGTACTTC. This codes for CASSQWQGYEQYF.

The rearrangement uses TRBV18 and TRBJ2-5, with a tentative D call TRBD2 (6 bases). CDR3 size: 14 residues. Germline V gene sequence: CDR1 KGHSH, CDR2 LQKENI. Trimming took off 2 bases at V and 2 bases at J, with 9 bases between the two ends. CDR3 in DNA: TGTGCCAGCTCACCATATGGGGGGCAAGAGACCCAGTACTTC. Protein sequence: CASSPYGGQETQYF.

The rearrangement links TRBV5-1 to TRBJ1-5; D is unresolved. V was pared by 0 bases and J by 0 bases, with 7 bases between. This CDR3 has 15 amino acids. In germline, CDR1 is SGHRS, CDR2 YFSETQ. CDR3 in amino acids: CASSLEPYSNQPQHF. The CDR3 nucleotides read TGCGCCAGCAGCTTGGAGCCTTATAGCAATCAGCCCCAGCATTTT.

The chain has TRBV6-5 and TRBJ2-3; 9 bases match TRBD1. The CDR3 spans 11 residues. Trimming removed 5 bases from V and 14 bases from J; junction bases left unmatched: 5. CDR1 MNHEY and CDR2 SVGAGI come from the germline V gene. CDR3 protein: CASSPGQGRYF. The CDR3 DNA reads TGTGCCAGCAGTCCGGGACAGGGCCGGTATTTT.